The next 27 T cell receptor beta chains were all read from a single sample in a study of T-cell memory formation after mild COVID-19. TCRdb fed the 5' RACE reads into MiXCR, producing one record per CDR3 protein. The table includes roughly 310,000 distinct CDR3 sequences, more than 15% detected once. The sequenced sample was PBMCs or a T cell subset sorted from them (not recorded which). The receptors stem from a man between 18 and 29 years old who had mild COVID-19 (a few samples of this study predate the infection). Cell type and time point are not known.

This clonotype was picked up many times. The J gene is TRBJ1-5, the V gene TRBV5-1, with 8 bases fitting TRBD1. Germline CDR1 SGHRS, CDR2 YFSETQ. The CDR3 has 15 residues. The V gene end was trimmed by 4 bases and the J gene end by 4 bases; junction bases not matched to a gene: 7. CDR3 region: CASSPGTGANQPQHF. DNA of the CDR3: TGCGCCAGCAGCCCCGGGACAGGAGCTAATCAGCCCCAGCATTTT. Full variable domain (rest looked up from reference TRBV5-1 and TRBJ1-5): KAGVTQTPRYLIKTRGQQVTLSCSPISGHRSVSWYQQTPGQGLQFLFEYFSETQRNKGNFPGRFSGRQFSNSRSEMNVSTLELGDSALYLCASSPGTGANQPQHFGDGTRLSIL.

This clonotype showed up just a few times. The CDR3 here is CASSLPGPRAGLRTDTQYF. CDR3 coding DNA: TGTGCCAGCAGCTTACCCGGACCTCGAGCGGGGTTACGCACAGATACGCAGTATTTT. The rearrangement links TRBV7-2 to TRBJ2-3; 7 bases fit TRBD2. After removal of 2 bases from V and 1 base from J, the junction contained 15 bases not matched to a gene. In germline, CDR1 is SGHTA, CDR2 FQGNSA. This CDR3 region has 19 residues.

This clonotype was seen many times. Here the CDR3 reads CASSSLTAGRQPQHF. CDR3 nucleotide sequence: TGTGCCAGCAGCTCGCTGACAGCGGGTCGGCAGCCCCAGCATTTT. The J gene is TRBJ1-5, the V gene TRBV7-2, with TRBD1 as a possible D gene (5 bases). Germline values: CDR1 SGHTA, CDR2 FQGNSA. V lost 4 bases and J lost 7, with 17 bases in between. CDR3 size: 15 residues.

This clonotype was counted a few times. The chain recombines TRBV9 with TRBJ2-1; possible D gene TRBD1, 5 bases. V was trimmed by 3 bases and J by 5 bases, leaving 12 bases between them. Germline CDR1 and CDR2: SGDLS and YYNGEE. The CDR3 extends over 14 amino acids. The CDR3 DNA sequence: TGTGCCAGCAGCGGGCGACAGATAAACAATGAGCAGTTCTTC. Protein: CASSGRQINNEQFF.

This chain uses TRBV6-2 or TRBV6-3 with TRBJ1-5, with D perhaps TRBD1 (6 bases). CDR3 length: 14 amino acids. The V gene's germline CDR1 is MNHEY and CDR2 SVGEGT. With 9 bases removed from V and 0 bases from J, the gap between germline ends came to 12 bases. This chain's CDR3 is CARHDRTSNQPQHF. The CDR3 DNA reads as TGTGCCAGACATGACAGGACTAGCAATCAGCCCCAGCATTTT.

This clonotype was seen repeatedly, ten times or more. The chain has TRBV20-1 and TRBJ2-7, with TRBD1 matching 10 bases. CDR3 length: 14 amino acids. V lost 4 bases to trimming and J lost 4 bases; unmatched junction nucleotides: 7. CDR1 is DFQATT, CDR2 SNEGSKA, per germline (reference sequence). The CDR3 DNA sequence: TGCAGTGCTACTCCCGGGACAGGGGCTTACGAGCAGTACGTC. This gives the protein CSATPGTGAYEQYV.

The rearrangement uses TRBV6-1 and TRBJ2-2; 8 positions match TRBD2. The trim removed 5 bases at V and 6 bases at J, leaving 14 bases unmatched. This CDR3 contains 17 residues. Germline CDR1 and CDR2: MNHNS and SASEGT. CDR3 protein: CASSTPRGASGSGELFF. CDR3 in DNA: TGTGCCAGCAGTACCCCGAGGGGGGCTAGCGGGTCCGGGGAGCTGTTTTTT.

This clonotype came up a few times. The chain employs TRBV7-9 and TRBJ2-7; a possible D gene is TRBD2 (5 bases). This CDR3 is built from 13 residues. Germline lookup yields CDR1 SEHNR and CDR2 FQNEAQ (reference sequence). V lost 5 bases and J 2 bases, leaving 10 bases between the germline ends. The DNA for the CDR3 is TGTGCCAGCAGCCCATCTAGCACCTACGAGCAGTACTTC. Translating it yields CASSPSSTYEQYF.

This clonotype was seen a handful of times. The V call is TRBV29-1, the J call TRBJ2-1; D is possibly TRBD2 (6 bases). Germline V gene data show CDR1 as SQVTM and CDR2 as ANQGSEA. The V end lost 0 bases, the J end lost 5 bases, and 17 bases lay between the germline ends. The CDR3 is made up of 16 amino acids. The chain's CDR3 is CSVEERGSTRDNEQFF. The CDR3 bases are TGCAGCGTTGAAGAAAGGGGATCGACTAGAGACAATGAGCAGTTCTTC.

The gene calls are TRBV6-6 and TRBJ2-7, with D unresolved. The germline V and J ends were trimmed by 7 bases and 0 bases, with 16 bases remaining between them. The CDR3 has 15 residues. Germline-derived CDR1 and CDR2 are MNHNY and SVGAGI (reference sequence). The DNA for the CDR3 is TGTGCCAGCACCCATGGTTCCGGCGGCTCCTACGAGCAGTACTTC. Residues: CASTHGSGGSYEQYF.

The table lists this clonotype with a few counts. The chain joins TRBV7-2 to TRBJ2-1; the D gene is possibly TRBD1 (6 bases). The CDR3 sequence is 15 residues long. With 1 base removed from V and 8 bases from J, the gap between germline ends came to 15 bases. Germline CDR1 reads SGHTA; CDR2 reads FQGNSA. The CDR3 bases are TGTGCCAGCAGCTTAGACAGGGAATTCATCTATGAGCAGTTCTTC. As protein: CASSLDREFIYEQFF.

This clonotype has at least ten counts. The V gene is TRBV2, the J gene TRBJ1-5; 9 bases line up with TRBD1. The CDR3 spans 12 residues. From germline, CDR1 is SNHLY and CDR2 FYNNEI. Germline trimming cut 9 bases from V and 6 bases from J; bases unmatched to any gene: 3. This chain's CDR3 is CASRQGGQPQHF. The CDR3 nucleotides are TGTGCCAGTAGACAGGGGGGTCAGCCCCAGCATTTT.

The V call is TRBV20-1, the J call TRBJ1-2; no reliable D call. Germline V lookup: CDR1 DFQATT, CDR2 SNEGSKA (reference sequence). The CDR3 consists of 13 residues. Between the trimmed V and J ends, which lost 1 base and 1 base, there was a span of 7 bases. In DNA, the CDR3 is TGCAGTGCTAGAGGTCTCCTTAACTATGGCTACACCTTC. It codes for CSARGLLNYGYTF.

This clonotype was counted a few times. The genes are TRBV7-2 and TRBJ1-5; TRBD1 matches 7 bases. Germline V gene sequence: CDR1 SGHTA, CDR2 FQGNSA. V gave up 4 bases and J gave up 7 bases; unmatched junction bases: 10. The CDR3 covers 15 residues. CDR3 loop: CASSSRQGVGQPQHF. CDR3 nucleotide sequence: TGTGCCAGCAGCTCGCGACAGGGTGTCGGGCAGCCCCAGCATTTT. The entire variable domain, with the rest obtained from reference TRBV7-2 and TRBJ1-5, is as follows: GAGVSQSPSNKVTEKGKDVELRCDPISGHTALYWYRQSLGQGLEFLIYFQGNSAPDKSGLPSDRFSAERTGGSVSTLTIQRTQQEDSAVYLCASSSRQGVGQPQHFGDGTRLSIL.

The V gene is TRBV10-1, the J gene TRBJ2-3, with D tentatively TRBD1 or TRBD2 (5 bases each). The CDR3 runs to 16 residues. CDR1 and CDR2 from the germline V gene are WNHNN and SYGVQD (reference sequence). V lost 3 bases, J lost 2 bases, and 15 bases lay in between. CDR3 loop: CASSDRGVVNTDTQYF. The CDR3 DNA follows: TGCGCCAGCAGTGATCGGGGCGTAGTAAACACAGATACGCAGTATTTT.

This clonotype was detected a few times. The V call is TRBV4-1, the J call TRBJ2-1, with D unresolved. The V end lost 3 bases, the J end lost 8 bases, and 14 bases lay between the germline ends. Germline CDR1 reads MGHRA; CDR2 reads YSYEKL. This CDR3 has 14 residues. CDR3 nucleotides: TGCGCCAGCAGCCATATGTCCCGGGTCGATGAGCAGTTCTTC. It specifies CASSHMSRVDEQFF.

In its sample, this clonotype was seen many times. The V and J genes are TRBV7-9 and TRBJ1-1; D ambiguous. The V gene's germline CDR1 is SEHNR and CDR2 FQNEAQ (reference sequence). The CDR3 consists of 12 residues. The V end was cut by 4 bases, the J end by 11 bases, with 14 bases between. CDR3 in amino acids: CASSSREVGAFF. CDR3 DNA sequence: TGTGCCAGCAGCTCACGAGAGGTTGGGGCTTTCTTT.

This clonotype came up many times. J is TRBJ1-1 and V is TRBV29-1, with D uncertain. CDR3 length equals 13 residues. The V end lost 2 bases, the J end lost 1 base, and 8 bases lay between the germline ends. Germline CDR1 and CDR2: SQVTM and ANQGSEA. CDR3 sequence: CSVEKPENTEAFF. CDR3 nucleotides: TGCAGCGTTGAAAAACCGGAGAACACTGAAGCTTTCTTT.

This clonotype was seen a handful of times. The rearrangement links TRBV12-3 or TRBV12-4 to TRBJ1-3; D unclear. V was cut by 4 bases and J by 0 bases, with 7 bases left in between. CDR3 length: 14 amino acids. The CDR3 region has the DNA TGTGCCAGCAGTTCCTCAATCTCTGGAAACACCATATATTTT. Amino acid sequence: CASSSSISGNTIYF.

This clonotype showed up just a few times. This chain uses TRBV7-2 with TRBJ2-5; 8 positions match TRBD1. Losses at the gene ends were 2 bases for V and 4 bases for J; bases not matched to a gene: 6. Germline lookup yields CDR1 SGHTA and CDR2 FQGNSA. There are 15 residues in the CDR3. Here the CDR3 reads CASSLSNRGRETQYF. The CDR3 DNA sequence: TGTGCCAGCAGCTTATCTAACAGGGGGAGAGAGACCCAGTACTTC.

This clonotype is a singleton in its sample. The V call is TRBV2, the J call TRBJ1-4; weak D call: TRBD1 (5 bases). The CDR3 spans 13 residues. Germline CDR1 and CDR2: SNHLY and FYNNEI. V gave up 8 bases and J gave up 4 bases, with 11 bases separating them. The CDR3 here is CASRGGSNEKLFF. The CDR3, as DNA: TGTGCCAGCCGGGGCGGGAGTAATGAAAAACTGTTTTTT.

This clonotype was observed at least ten times. This chain uses TRBV10-3 with TRBJ2-7; no firm D call. This CDR3 has 13 amino acids. Looked up from germline, CDR1 is ENHRY and CDR2 is SYGVKD. V lost 10 bases, J lost 1 base, and 14 bases lay in between. The CDR3 nucleotides are TGTGCCACCCGGGCTACCCTATCCTACGAGCAGTACTTC. It encodes CATRATLSYEQYF.

This clonotype was counted at least ten times. The rearrangement joins TRBV28 to TRBJ2-1; 7 bases align to TRBD1. Germline loops: CDR1 MDHEN, CDR2 SYDVKM. The CDR3 is 13 residues long. V lost 5 bases, J lost 7 bases, and 5 bases stayed unmatched. As DNA, the CDR3 is TGTGCCAGCAGTCTAGGGGGCACTAATGAGCAGTTCTTC. It translates to CASSLGGTNEQFF.

This clonotype was counted only a few times. V gene TRBV6-5 combines with J gene TRBJ1-2, with 12 bases that match TRBD1. Germline CDR1 is MNHEY and CDR2 is SVGAGI. V was clipped by 4 bases and J by 9 bases; unmatched bases: 9. CDR3 size: 15 residues. The CDR3 loop reads CASSFRGTGGTSYTF. Written as DNA, the CDR3 is TGTGCCAGCAGTTTTCGAGGGACAGGGGGCACGAGCTACACCTTC.

The J gene is TRBJ2-1, the V gene TRBV7-9; 8 bases agree with TRBD2. The CDR3 spans 15 residues. Germline V lookup: CDR1 SEHNR, CDR2 FQNEAQ (reference sequence). Trimming took 5 bases from V and 5 from J; bases not matched to a gene: 8. In DNA form, the CDR3 reads TGTGCCAGCAGCGACGCCAGCGGGGGCCACAATGAGCAGTTCTTC. The encoded protein is CASSDASGGHNEQFF.

This chain joins TRBV7-8 and TRBJ1-4, with D possibly matching TRBD1 (6 bases). V was pared by 5 bases and J by 0 bases, with 19 bases between. The CDR3 consists of 18 residues. Germline V gene data show CDR1 as SGHVS and CDR2 as FQNEAQ. The CDR3 DNA follows: TGTGCCAGCAGCCCGGGGCTGGGGGCATTTGCAACTAATGAAAAACTGTTTTTT. This gives the protein CASSPGLGAFATNEKLFF.

The chain employs TRBV6-2 or TRBV6-3 and TRBJ1-1; TRBD1 matches at 7 bases. Germline CDR1 and CDR2: MNHEY and SVGEGT. V was pared by 2 bases and J by 3 bases, with 6 bases of the junction left unmatched. This CDR3 contains 15 residues. The CDR3, as DNA: TGTGCCAGCAGTTACGCAGACAGGGTTTACACTGAAGCTTTCTTT. This sequence encodes CASSYADRVYTEAFF.